This T cell receptor (beta chain) came from a study of T cells in Graves' hyperthyroidism and ophthalmopathy. V dropped 2 bases and J dropped 1; count of bases not matched to a gene: 5. CDR1 and CDR2 from the germline V gene are SGDLS and YYNGEE. The length of the CDR3 is 17 residues. Orbital computed tomography and thyroid ultrasound, together with serum TRAb and thyroxine and clinical symptoms, were used for diagnoses. RNA transcripts gave rise to amplified TCR beta CDR3 regions. HTBI primers drove first-round RT-PCR of the TCR CDR3. MiXCR was run by TCRdb on the multiplex PCR reads, yielding one entry per CDR3 protein. The sample yields some 400,000 distinct CDR3 sequences, 14% seen once.

The sequenced sample was blood. The chain recombines TRBV9 with TRBJ2-3; 12 bases match TRBD2. This clonotype was obtained from a woman aged 55-69 years with Graves' hyperthyroidism. CDR3 coding DNA: TGTGCCAGCAGCGTTACTAGCGGGAGGACTCGCACAGATACGCAGTATTTT. This codes for CASSVTSGRTRTDTQYF. The whole variable domain, filled in from reference TRBV9 and TRBJ2-3, reads DSGVTQTPKHLITATGQRVTLRCSPRSGDLSVYWYQQSLDQGLQFLIQYYNGEERAKGNILERFSAQQFPDLHSELNLSSLELGDSALYFCASSVTSGRTRTDTQYFGPGTRLTVL.